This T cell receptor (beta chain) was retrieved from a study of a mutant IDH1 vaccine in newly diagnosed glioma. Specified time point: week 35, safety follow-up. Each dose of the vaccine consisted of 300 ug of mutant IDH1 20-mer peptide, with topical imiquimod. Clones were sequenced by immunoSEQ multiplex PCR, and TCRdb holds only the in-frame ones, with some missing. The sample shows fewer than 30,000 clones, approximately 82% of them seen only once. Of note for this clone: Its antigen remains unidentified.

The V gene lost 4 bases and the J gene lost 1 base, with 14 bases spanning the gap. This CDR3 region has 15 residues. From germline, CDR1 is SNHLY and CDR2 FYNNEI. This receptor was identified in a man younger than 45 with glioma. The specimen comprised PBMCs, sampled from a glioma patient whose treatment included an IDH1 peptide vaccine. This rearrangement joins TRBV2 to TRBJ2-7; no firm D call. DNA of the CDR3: TGTGCCAGCAGTGCCCAACACTCTGAATCCTACGAGCAGTACTTC. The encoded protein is CASSAQHSESYEQYF.